A selection of T cell receptor beta chains follows, all from one sample in a study of T cells in Graves' hyperthyroidism and ophthalmopathy. TCRdb independently ran MiXCR on the multiplex PCR reads; one entry per CDR3 protein. The data contain hundreds of thousands of distinct CDR3 sequences, 14% of them singletons. Source material: blood. These receptors were collected from a young woman with Graves' hyperthyroidism. CDR3s include the opening cysteine and the closing phenylalanine or tryptophan. A D gene is named only where the DNA matches it firmly. Clone sizes are given selectively: once, few, many, or a class where the clone is expanded.

J: TRBJ2-1; D: NA; V: TRBV11-3; size: many; DNA: TGTGCCAGCAGCTTAGATTTGAATGAGCAGTTCTTC; CDR3: CASSLDLNEQFF
J: TRBJ2-4; D: NA; V: TRBV30; size: few; DNA: TGTGCCGCAGAGTCGGCGGTAGCCAAAAACATTCAGTACTTC; CDR3: CAAESAVAKNIQYF
J: TRBJ2-2; D: TRBD2; V: TRBV29-1; size: few; DNA: TGCAGCGTTTCAATGACTAGCGGGAGAAGCACCGGGGAGCTGTTTTTT; CDR3: CSVSMTSGRSTGELFF
J: TRBJ2-1; D: NA; V: TRBV19; size: few; DNA: TGTGCCAGTAGTATTAAACTTAACAATGAGCAGTTCTTC; CDR3: CASSIKLNNEQFF
J: TRBJ1-2; D: NA; V: TRBV20-1; size: few; DNA: TGCAGTGCTAGGGGTGGAGTGGACTATGGCTACACCTTC; CDR3: CSARGGVDYGYTF
J: TRBJ1-6; D: NA; V: TRBV12-3/TRBV12-4; size: NA; DNA: TGTGCCAGCAGTTGGTCCGGAGATTCACCCCTCCACTTT; CDR3: CASSWSGDSPLHF
J: TRBJ2-5; D: NA; V: TRBV20-1; size: many; DNA: TGCAGTGCTAGAGTGGGGGGAAGGGAGACCCAGTACTTC; CDR3: CSARVGGRETQYF
J: TRBJ2-1; D: TRBD1; V: TRBV12-3/TRBV12-4; size: few; DNA: TGTGCCAGCAGCGGGACAGGCGGAAACAATGAGCAGTTCTTC; CDR3: CASSGTGGNNEQFF
J: TRBJ2-2; D: NA; V: TRBV11-2; size: many; DNA: TGTGCCAGCAGCTTGCGTGGGGCCACAAGTAGGACCGGGGAGCTGTTTTTT; CDR3: CASSLRGATSRTGELFF
J: TRBJ2-5; D: TRBD1; V: TRBV28; size: many; DNA: TGTGCCAGCAGTTCCATCGGACAGGGGGGAGAGACCCAGTACTTC; CDR3: CASSSIGQGGETQYF
J: TRBJ2-1; D: NA; V: TRBV14; size: NA; DNA: TGTGCCAGCAGCCAAGATTTTCTTTCGTACAGTTTGGTCTCCAATGAGCAGTTCTTC; CDR3: CASSQDFLSYSLVSNEQFF
J: TRBJ2-7; D: NA; V: TRBV13; size: few; DNA: TGTGCCAGCAGCTTGGCACCCTGGGGATACGAGCAGTACTTC; CDR3: CASSLAPWGYEQYF
J: TRBJ1-6; D: NA; V: TRBV7-9; size: many; DNA: TGTGCCAGCAGCTTAGAGGCAGGCCCTTCACCCCTCCACTTT; CDR3: CASSLEAGPSPLHF
J: TRBJ1-6; D: NA; V: TRBV11-2; size: many; DNA: TGTGCCAGCAGCCGGGGGGAATCCTATAATTCACCCCTCCACTTT; CDR3: CASSRGESYNSPLHF
J: TRBJ1-1; D: NA; V: TRBV19; size: NA; DNA: TGTGCCAGTAGTATCCTCACTGAAGCTTTCTTT; CDR3: CASSILTEAFF
J: TRBJ1-2; D: NA; V: TRBV5-6; size: NA; DNA: TGTGCCAGCAGCTCGGACGGGGCAGCGACCTCGTTCTATGGCTACACCTTC; CDR3: CASSSDGAATSFYGYTF
J: TRBJ2-7; D: NA; V: TRBV20-1; size: few; DNA: TGCAGTGCTAGGCCTGACGGGAGTATGCACGAGCAGTACTTC; CDR3: CSARPDGSMHEQYF
J: TRBJ1-5; D: NA; V: TRBV4-1; size: many; DNA: TGCGCCAGCAGCCAAGATAGGGGGAATCAGCCCCAGCATTTT; CDR3: CASSQDRGNQPQHF
J: TRBJ2-5; D: NA; V: TRBV27; size: NA; DNA: TGTGCCAGCAGTTTATCGAGGCTAAGCGGGACCCAGTACTTC; CDR3: CASSLSRLSGTQYF
J: TRBJ1-2; D: NA; V: TRBV4-1; size: NA; DNA: TGCGCCAGCAGCCAAGATGAAACCTTCTATGGCTACACCTTC; CDR3: CASSQDETFYGYTF
J: TRBJ2-5; D: NA; V: TRBV29-1; size: few; DNA: TGCAGCGTTGTTGGGGCAAGAAACCAAGAGACCCAGTACTTC; CDR3: CSVVGARNQETQYF
J: TRBJ2-7; D: TRBD2; V: TRBV11-2; size: many; DNA: TGTGCCAGCAGCGCCGGGACTAGGGCCTACGAGCAGTACTTC; CDR3: CASSAGTRAYEQYF
J: TRBJ1-2; D: NA; V: TRBV7-2; size: few; DNA: TGTGCCAGCAGCTCCCCCGTCCGGGGAACGAACTATGGCTACACCTTC; CDR3: CASSSPVRGTNYGYTF
J: TRBJ1-5; D: NA; V: TRBV5-8; size: few; DNA: TGTGCCAGCAGCGGCCGGGGGACTTCGAATCAGCCCCAGCATTTT; CDR3: CASSGRGTSNQPQHF
J: TRBJ1-1; D: NA; V: TRBV19; size: many; DNA: TGTGCCAGTAGTGCCATGGGGGGGGGGAACACTGAAGCTTTCTTT; CDR3: CASSAMGGGNTEAFF
J: TRBJ2-2; D: NA; V: TRBV10-3; size: few; DNA: TGTGCGTCAGCGCCGAACACCGGGGAGCTGTTTTTT; CDR3: CASAPNTGELFF
J: TRBJ1-2; D: TRBD1; V: TRBV18; size: many; DNA: TGTGCCAGCTCACTTACCGGGACAGGAGACTATGGCTACACCTTC; CDR3: CASSLTGTGDYGYTF
J: TRBJ1-1; D: NA; V: TRBV7-9; size: NA; DNA: TGTGCCAGCAGCCACCGGGACCGGTACACTGAAGCTTTCTTT; CDR3: CASSHRDRYTEAFF
J: TRBJ1-5; D: NA; V: TRBV7-2; size: many; DNA: TGTGCCAGCAGTCCAACTAGGTTGAACGATCAGCCCCAGCATTTT; CDR3: CASSPTRLNDQPQHF
J: TRBJ2-7; D: TRBD1; V: TRBV5-1; size: many; DNA: TGCGCCAGCAGCCTCGGGACAGGGAGGAACGAGCAGTACTTC; CDR3: CASSLGTGRNEQYF
J: TRBJ2-5; D: TRBD2; V: TRBV15; size: few; DNA: TGTGCCACCAGCAGAGATTTGACGACTAGCGGGTCAGAGACCCAGTACTTC; CDR3: CATSRDLTTSGSETQYF
J: TRBJ2-7; D: NA; V: TRBV2; size: NA; DNA: TGTGCCAGCAGTGGGACCGTTAGCTCCTACGAGCAGTACTTC; CDR3: CASSGTVSSYEQYF
J: TRBJ2-7; D: TRBD2; V: TRBV30; size: many; DNA: TGTGCCTGGAGCAAGCCCAAACTGCTAGCGGGAGCGCGGTACGAGCAGTACTTC; CDR3: CAWSKPKLLAGARYEQYF
J: TRBJ2-1; D: TRBD1; V: TRBV7-8; size: many; DNA: TGTGCCAGCAGCGTCGTGACAGGGGCCTCCTACAATGAGCAGTTCTTC; CDR3: CASSVVTGASYNEQFF
J: TRBJ2-1; D: NA; V: TRBV12-3/TRBV12-4; size: many; DNA: TGTGCCAGCAGCCGATACAATGAGCAGTTCTTC; CDR3: CASSRYNEQFF
J: TRBJ2-3; D: TRBD2; V: TRBV11-3; size: many; DNA: TGTGCCAGCAGCAGAGGACTAGCGGGATTCACAGATACGCAGTATTTT; CDR3: CASSRGLAGFTDTQYF
J: TRBJ1-5; D: NA; V: TRBV5-6; size: many; DNA: TGTGCCAGCAGCTTGGCTTCGGGGGGGGATCAGCCCCAGCATTTT; CDR3: CASSLASGGDQPQHF
J: TRBJ1-1; D: NA; V: TRBV7-8; size: many; DNA: TGTGCCAGCAGCCCCTTGGGCTCATCGGGCACTGAAGCTTTCTTT; CDR3: CASSPLGSSGTEAFF
J: TRBJ2-7; D: NA; V: TRBV10-3; size: many; DNA: TGTGCCATCAGTGAGAAGGGTATGATGGTGGTCGAGCAGTACTTC; CDR3: CAISEKGMMVVEQYF
J: TRBJ2-2; D: NA; V: TRBV5-1; size: few; DNA: TGCGCCAGCAGCTTGCAGTCCAGCGCGAACACCGGGGAGCTGTTTTTT; CDR3: CASSLQSSANTGELFF
J: TRBJ2-7; D: NA; V: TRBV6-1; size: NA; DNA: TGTGCCAACTCGGTCCTCTACTCGGACGAGCAGTACTTC; CDR3: CANSVLYSDEQYF
J: TRBJ2-7; D: NA; V: TRBV2; size: many; DNA: TGTGCCAGCAGTGCTAGCCAGTATCCTTCCTACGAGCAGTACTTC; CDR3: CASSASQYPSYEQYF
J: TRBJ1-2; D: NA; V: TRBV2; size: many; DNA: TGTGCCAGCCCCGTCGGGTTGGGCTACACCTTC; CDR3: CASPVGLGYTF
J: TRBJ2-7; D: NA; V: TRBV12-3/TRBV12-4; size: many; DNA: TGTGCCAGCAGTTTAGTGCGGGAAGGAGAGCAGTACTTC; CDR3: CASSLVREGEQYF
J: TRBJ2-7; D: NA; V: TRBV30; size: few; DNA: TGTGCCTGGGAAAGGACGCTGGACGAGCAGTACTTC; CDR3: CAWERTLDEQYF
J: TRBJ1-1; D: NA; V: TRBV3-1; size: many; DNA: TGTGCCAGCAGCCAAGAACGGCAGCCTAACACTGAAGCTTTCTTT; CDR3: CASSQERQPNTEAFF
J: TRBJ1-6; D: TRBD1; V: TRBV7-9; size: NA; DNA: TGTGCCAGCAGCTTAGACAGGGGGCAGGATTCACCCCTCCACTTT; CDR3: CASSLDRGQDSPLHF
J: TRBJ1-2; D: NA; V: TRBV7-2; size: NA; DNA: TGTGCCAGCAGCTTAGAGGGTGTGGACTATGGCTACACCTTC; CDR3: CASSLEGVDYGYTF
J: TRBJ2-3; D: TRBD2; V: TRBV20-1; size: few; DNA: TGCAGTGCTAGAGATAGGCTAGCGGGAGGGACCAAATTGACAGATACGCAGTATTTT; CDR3: CSARDRLAGGTKLTDTQYF
J: TRBJ2-3; D: NA; V: TRBV29-1; size: few; DNA: TGCAGCGTGTCCGAGACTCCCGCTCGAACAGATACGCAGTATTTT; CDR3: CSVSETPARTDTQYF
J: TRBJ1-3; D: NA; V: TRBV3-1; size: many; DNA: TGTGCCAGCACCCATGACAGCTCTGGAAACACCATATATTTT; CDR3: CASTHDSSGNTIYF
J: TRBJ2-7; D: NA; V: TRBV6-5; size: NA; DNA: TGTGCCAGCAGTTACTCGATCCGGGGGCCTTCCTACGAGCAGTACTTC; CDR3: CASSYSIRGPSYEQYF
J: TRBJ1-1; D: NA; V: TRBV11-3; size: many; DNA: TGTGCCAGCAGCCCCCGACCCTTCATGAACACTGAAGCTTTCTTT; CDR3: CASSPRPFMNTEAFF
J: TRBJ1-4; D: TRBD1; V: TRBV12-3/TRBV12-4; size: few; DNA: TGTGCCAGCAGTTTACAGGGGGCGAGCGGAAAACTGTTTTTT; CDR3: CASSLQGASGKLFF
J: TRBJ1-1; D: NA; V: TRBV3-1; size: many; DNA: TGTGCCAGCAGCCAAGCGGGGGGGACCGGAGCTTTCTTT; CDR3: CASSQAGGTGAFF
J: TRBJ2-4; D: NA; V: TRBV7-9; size: few; DNA: TGTGCCAGCAGCGAGAGGTCGGGACGGGAAAACATTCAGTACTTC; CDR3: CASSERSGRENIQYF